This TCR beta chain was profiled in a study of T-cell reconstitution after alpha-beta-depleted transplantation in children. This clonotype was found a few times. Its cognate antigen is unknown. The V segment lost 7 bases and the J segment 2 bases; nucleotides outside the gene matches: 8. The CDR3 is made up of 16 amino acids. The germline V gene encodes CDR1 WSHSY and CDR2 SAAADI. Study findings and constraints: The high TCRbeta diversity at day 60 in some patients came from surviving recipient T cells and thymic progenitors. After one year, T-cell counts and TCRbeta diversity mostly came from new T cells. At around two months after transplant, the alpha-beta T cells were reportedly derived from several hundred expanded clones that came from non-depleted graft cells.

During its preparation, the TCRbeta library received unique molecular identifiers. TCRdb reprocessed the PCR reads via MiXCR and lists one record per CDR3 protein. The data hold a few hundred thousand distinct CDR3 sequences, with approximately 7% observed a single time. The V gene is TRBV10-2, the J gene TRBJ2-6; 7 bases are shared with TRBD1. The source material was PBMCs, sampled before TCRalphabeta/CD19-depleted stem cell transplant. The clonotype was recovered from a boy between 2 and 15 years old with acute lymphoblastic leukemia, due to receive a stem cell transplant. CDR3 sequence reads: CASKDRSPPGANVLTF. In nucleotides, the CDR3 is TGCGCCAGCAAGGACAGGTCGCCCCCTGGGGCCAACGTCCTGACTTTC.